This is a list of T cell receptor beta chains from one sample in a study of shared clonotypes between healthy human individuals. Generated by immunoSEQ multiplex PCR, the TCRdb table keeps only in-frame clones and is missing some. Found here are about 2.1 million clones, 85% to 95% of them singletons; the top ten hold approximately 1.7%. Sequenced material: naive CD8+ T cells from PBMCs. The receptors derive from a man between 18 and 29 years old in good health. Some clones in this sample may be carry-over from other donors' samples. Both conserved end residues are part of each CDR3. Fields, in order: CDR3 length, J gene, V gene, D gene, clone size, CDR3 protein, CDR3 DNA. The D gene is left open where the match is weak. Clone size appears in some rows only: once, few, many, or a class for an expanded clone.

18 | TRBJ2-2 | TRBV7-8 | TRBD2 | NA | CASSIRTSGEAGTGELFF | TGTGCCAGCAGCATCAGGACTAGCGGAGAAGCGGGCACCGGGGAGCTGTTTTTT
13 | TRBJ2-7 | TRBV7-9 | NA | NA | CASSLGVTYEQYF | TGTGCCAGCAGCTTAGGAGTCACCTACGAGCAGTACTTC
14 | TRBJ2-1 | TRBV28 | NA | NA | CARILSPPYNEQFF | TGTGCCAGAATCCTCTCGCCCCCTTACAATGAGCAGTTCTTC
15 | TRBJ2-7 | TRBV15 | NA | NA | CATSNPSDSSYEQYF | TGTGCCACCAGCAACCCCTCGGACAGTTCCTACGAGCAGTACTTC
15 | TRBJ1-1 | TRBV14 | TRBD1 | NA | CASSLRDRGGVEAFF | TGTGCCAGCAGCCTCCGGGACAGGGGAGGGGTTGAAGCTTTCTTT
16 | TRBJ1-1 | TRBV7-2 | NA | NA | CASSPSHRAVGTEAFF | TGTGCCAGCAGCCCAAGTCACAGGGCTGTCGGGACTGAAGCTTTCTTT
13 | TRBJ2-3 | TRBV6-4 | NA | NA | CASPASLGDTQYF | TGTGCCAGCCCGGCGAGTTTGGGGGATACGCAGTATTTT
14 | TRBJ2-7 | TRBV27 | NA | NA | CASSLRGIHYEQYF | TGTGCCAGCAGTTTACGCGGGATCCACTACGAGCAGTACTTC
15 | TRBJ1-5 | TRBV19 | NA | NA | CASSFSDRSNQPQHF | TGTGCCAGTAGTTTTTCCGACAGAAGTAATCAGCCCCAGCATTTT
11 | TRBJ2-7 | TRBV30 | NA | once | CAWREGYEQYF | TGTGCCTGGAGAGAGGGATACGAGCAGTACTTC
15 | TRBJ2-6 | TRBV6-5 | NA | NA | CASSYQRSGANVLTF | TGTGCCAGCAGTTACCAGAGGTCTGGGGCCAACGTCCTGACTTTC
15 | TRBJ1-3 | TRBV7-8 | NA | NA | CASSLTAYSGNTIYF | TGTGCCAGCAGCTTAACAGCTTACTCTGGAAACACCATATATTTT
15 | TRBJ2-2 | TRBV11-2 | NA | NA | CASSPRGGITGELFF | TGTGCCAGCAGCCCGAGAGGGGGGATTACCGGGGAGCTGTTTTTT
14 | TRBJ2-7 | TRBV7-9 | TRBD1 | NA | CASSLKGQEDEQYF | TGTGCCAGCAGCTTAAAGGGACAGGAGGACGAGCAGTACTTC
14 | TRBJ1-2 | TRBV27 | NA | NA | CASSLLPGGRGYTF | TGTGCCAGCAGCCTCCTTCCGGGCGGGCGGGGCTACACCTTC
15 | TRBJ2-7 | TRBV9 | NA | NA | CASSGGPGSFYEQYF | TGTGCCAGCAGCGGTGGACCAGGATCTTTTTACGAGCAGTACTTC
14 | TRBJ2-1 | TRBV7-9 | TRBD2 | NA | CASSHGGGDNEQFF | TGTGCCAGCAGCCACGGGGGAGGGGACAATGAGCAGTTCTTC
19 | TRBJ1-3 | TRBV9 | NA | NA | CASSPSRDTSFFSGNTIYF | TGTGCCAGCAGCCCGAGCCGGGACACTTCGTTCTTCTCTGGAAACACCATATATTTT
14 | TRBJ2-2 | TRBV6-1 | TRBD1 | NA | CASTWTGGTGELFF | TGTGCCAGCACCTGGACAGGGGGGACCGGGGAGCTGTTTTTT
16 | TRBJ2-7 | TRBV27 | NA | NA | CASSLTRAKFFYEQYF | TGTGCCAGCAGTTTAACGCGGGCAAAATTCTTCTACGAGCAGTACTTC
14 | TRBJ2-1 | TRBV7-9 | TRBD2 | NA | CASSPTSSYNEQFF | TGTGCCAGCAGCCCGACTAGCTCATACAATGAGCAGTTCTTC
16 | TRBJ2-7 | TRBV7-8 | NA | NA | CASSSRTDQHSYEQYF | TGTGCCAGCAGCTCCCGAACAGACCAGCACTCCTACGAGCAGTACTTC
14 | TRBJ2-7 | TRBV7-6 | TRBD1 | NA | CASSQRTGAYEQYF | TGTGCCAGCAGCCAAAGGACAGGGGCCTACGAGCAGTACTTC
14 | TRBJ2-5 | TRBV7-2 | TRBD1 | NA | CASSSRQGEETQYF | TGTGCCAGCAGCTCCCGACAGGGAGAAGAGACCCAGTACTTC
16 | TRBJ2-1 | TRBV15 | TRBD1 | NA | CATSRDLTGDVGEQFF | TGTGCCACCAGCAGAGATCTCACAGGGGATGTAGGTGAGCAGTTCTTC
13 | TRBJ2-7 | TRBV27 | NA | few | CASSSDSTYEQYF | TGTGCCAGCAGCTCGGACAGCACCTACGAGCAGTACTTC
16 | TRBJ2-2 | TRBV5-6 | TRBD2 | NA | CASSLAGGLGTGELFF | TGTGCCAGCAGCTTGGCCGGGGGGTTGGGCACCGGGGAGCTGTTTTTT
16 | TRBJ1-2 | TRBV27 | TRBD1 | NA | CASSFLKPTGVGGYTF | TGTGCCAGCAGTTTTCTTAAACCTACAGGGGTCGGAGGCTACACCTTC